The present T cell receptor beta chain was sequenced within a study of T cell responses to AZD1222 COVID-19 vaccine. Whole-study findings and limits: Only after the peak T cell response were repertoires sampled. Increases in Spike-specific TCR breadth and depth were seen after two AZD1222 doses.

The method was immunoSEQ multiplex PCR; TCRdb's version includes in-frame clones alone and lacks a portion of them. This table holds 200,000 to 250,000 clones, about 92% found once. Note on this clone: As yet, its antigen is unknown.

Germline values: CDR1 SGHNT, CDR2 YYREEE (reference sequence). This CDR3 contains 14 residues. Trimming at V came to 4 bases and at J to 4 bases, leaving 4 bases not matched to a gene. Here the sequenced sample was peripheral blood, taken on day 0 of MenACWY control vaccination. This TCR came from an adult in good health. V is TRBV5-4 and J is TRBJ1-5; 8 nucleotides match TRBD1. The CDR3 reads CASSVTGVNQPQHF. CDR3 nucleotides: TGTGCCAGCAGCGTGACAGGGGTAAATCAGCCCCAGCATTTT. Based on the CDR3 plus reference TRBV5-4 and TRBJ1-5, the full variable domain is ETGVTQSPTHLIKTRGQQVTLRCSSQSGHNTVSWYQQALGQGPQFIFQYYREEENGRGNFPPRFSGLQFPNYSSELNVNALELDDSALYLCASSVTGVNQPQHFGDGTRLSIL.